The 14 T cell receptor beta chains given below trace back to one sample, sequenced in a study of cytomegalovirus exposure and HLA in healthy donors. PCR primers comprised 60 Vbeta and 13 Jbeta primers. Assay used: immunoSEQ multiplex PCR; TCRdb lists only in-frame clones, some missing. The data hold over 60,000 clones, with 65% to 70% observed a single time. The source material was PBMCs. Receptors were obtained from a male donor in good health and CMV-seropositive.

This sequence joins TRBV13 and TRBJ2-7; 10 nucleotides line up with TRBD2. V lost 8 bases to trimming and J lost 4 bases; unmatched junction nucleotides: 8. In germline, CDR1 is PRHDT, CDR2 FYEKMQ (reference sequence). The length of the CDR3 is 14 residues. CDR3 loop: CASAPGLATYEQYF. Here the CDR3 DNA reads TGTGCCAGCGCCCCGGGACTAGCGACTTACGAGCAGTACTTC.

Only one count was recorded for this clone. The chain combines TRBV7-2 with TRBJ2-7, with D possibly TRBD2 on 5 matching bases. Per germline, CDR1 SGHTA and CDR2 FQGNSA. Trimming pared 3 bases from V and 4 bases from J, leaving 7 bases between. The CDR3 runs 12 residues. The CDR3 sequence: CASSFDYYEQYF. The CDR3 coding sequence is TGTGCCAGCAGCTTCGACTATTACGAGCAGTACTTC. The variable domain in full, with the rest retrieved from reference TRBV7-2 and TRBJ2-7, is GAGVSQSPSNKVTEKGKDVELRCDPISGHTALYWYRQSLGQGLEFLIYFQGNSAPDKSGLPSDRFSAERTGGSVSTLTIQRTQQEDSAVYLCASSFDYYEQYFGPGTRLTVT.

The rearrangement links TRBV18 to TRBJ2-4; TRBD2 agrees at 7 bases. Germline V gene data show CDR1 as KGHSH and CDR2 as LQKENI. Trimming removed 2 bases from V and 5 bases from J; junction bases left unmatched: 0. The CDR3 consists of 13 residues. The CDR3 loop reads CASSPGRENIQYF. CDR3 DNA sequence: TGTGCCAGCTCACCAGGGAGGGAAAACATTCAGTACTTC.

The chain combines TRBV7-3 with TRBJ2-7; TRBD2 might be the D (5 bases). The CDR3 spans 15 residues. Germline-derived CDR1 and CDR2 are SGHTA and FQGTGA. V was pared by 5 bases and J by 2 bases, with 16 bases between. Here the CDR3 reads CASSPNPSGTYEQYF. Here the CDR3 DNA reads TGTGCCAGCAGCCCAAACCCGAGCGGAACCTACGAGCAGTACTTC.

With regard to this clone: Other DNA variants within this sample encode the same CDR3. The rearrangement links TRBV28 to TRBJ1-5; D gene uncertain. Germline CDR1 is MDHEN and CDR2 is SYDVKM. The CDR3 runs 13 residues. Between the trimmed V and J ends, which lost 5 bases and 2 bases, there was a span of 7 bases. DNA of the CDR3: TGTGCCAGCAGTCTCCAGGGCAATCAGCCCCAGCATTTT. Residues: CASSLQGNQPQHF.

The CDR3 protein is CASTSGQGGSQHF. The CDR3 DNA follows: TGTGCCAGCACCTCCGGACAGGGCGGGTCCCAGCATTTT. The chain is built from TRBV6-5 and TRBJ1-5; 8 nucleotides agree with TRBD1. The ends lost 7 bases at V and 11 bases at J; junction bases unmatched: 10. CDR1 is MNHEY, CDR2 SVGAGI, per germline. The CDR3 consists of 13 residues.

This chain links TRBV19 with TRBJ2-2, with D possibly being TRBD2 (6 bases). CDR1 LNHDA and CDR2 SQIVND come from the germline V gene (reference sequence). This CDR3 region has 15 residues. Trimming shortened V by 7 bases and J by 3 bases, and 15 bases separated the two germline ends. The CDR3 sequence: CASKENSGYTGELFF. The CDR3, as DNA: TGTGCCAGTAAAGAGAATAGCGGCTACACCGGGGAGCTGTTTTTT.

The chain uses TRBV18 and TRBJ2-3; 11 bases are shared with TRBD2. The CDR3 is 17 residues long. V gave up 4 bases and J gave up 2 bases; unmatched junction bases: 8. CDR1 KGHSH and CDR2 LQKENI come from the germline V gene. The CDR3 DNA is TGTGCCAGCTCACAATCCCTAGCGGGGGGCCACACAGATACGCAGTATTTT. Amino acid sequence: CASSQSLAGGHTDTQYF.

The chain couples TRBV6-5 to TRBJ2-3; D gene ambiguous. The CDR3 contains 13 residues. CDR1 and CDR2 from the germline V gene are MNHEY and SVGAGI. Trimming stripped 6 bases from V and 1 base from J, with 8 bases between. This CDR3 reads CASRTPGTDTQYF. As DNA, the CDR3 is TGTGCCAGCAGGACTCCCGGCACAGATACGCAGTATTTT.

V gene TRBV6-5 combines with J gene TRBJ1-2; D remains unclear. There are 13 residues in the CDR3. The V end lost 1 base, the J end lost 5 bases, and 8 bases lay between the germline ends. Germline-derived CDR1 and CDR2 are MNHEY and SVGAGI. The CDR3 protein is CASSYFRGYGYTF. In DNA form, the CDR3 reads TGTGCCAGCAGTTACTTTCGAGGGTATGGCTACACCTTC.

The chain recombines TRBV14 with TRBJ2-7; D is undetermined. Germline V lookup: CDR1 SGHDN, CDR2 FVKESK. This CDR3 has 14 residues. The V end was cut by 1 base, the J end by 2 bases, with 9 bases between. Here the CDR3 DNA reads TGTGCCAGCAGCCAAGTCGGGTGGCCCTACGAGCAGTACTTC. This gives the protein CASSQVGWPYEQYF. The whole variable domain, filled in from reference TRBV14 and TRBJ2-7, reads EAGVTQFPSHSVIEKGQTVTLRCDPISGHDNLYWYRRVMGKEIKFLLHFVKESKQDESGMPNNRFLAERTGGTYSTLKVQPAELEDSGVYFCASSQVGWPYEQYFGPGTRLTVT.

This sequence joins TRBV27 and TRBJ2-4; 7 nucleotides match TRBD1. V trimming: 7 bases; J trimming: 0 bases; junction bases outside the gene matches: 12. Germline lookup yields CDR1 MNHEY and CDR2 SMNVEV (reference sequence). This CDR3 has 17 residues. The CDR3 is CASIINGQVLAKNIQYF. For the CDR3, the DNA is TGTGCCAGCATCATCAATGGACAGGTGCTAGCCAAAAACATTCAGTACTTC.

This chain uses TRBV20-1 with TRBJ1-1; D possibly corresponds to TRBD1 (6 bases). The germline CDR1 and CDR2 sequences are DFQATT and SNEGSKA (reference sequence). This CDR3 is 11 amino acids long. Trimming cost V 6 bases and J 8 bases, with 13 bases left between them. The CDR3 DNA is TGCAGTGCCCGGACAGTTCGGGAAGCTTTCTTT. Translated, it gives CSARTVREAFF.

The chain combines TRBV10-3 with TRBJ2-5; 10 nucleotides agree with TRBD2. J lost 5 bases, V lost 5 bases, and 8 bases had no gene match. The CDR3 contains 15 residues. Germline V gene data show CDR1 as ENHRY and CDR2 as SYGVKD. DNA for the CDR3: TGTGCCATCAGTAAAGAGCGGGGGGGCCGGGAGACCCAGTACTTC. As protein: CAISKERGGRETQYF.